The clone carrying this TCR beta chain was seen a handful of times. Its antigen is unknown. The sample contains more than one DNA sequence encoding this CDR3. All of the isolated RNA was reverse transcribed, so expressed TCRB transcripts were sequenced. TCRdb's table, derived via immunoSEQ multiplex PCR, lists solely in-frame clones and lacks some. The sample shows about 320,000 clones, around 15% of them seen only once. The data were obtained in a study of beta chain features in type 1 diabetes. Study-level results: There was a possibility that cDNA sequencing over-represented cells with high TCR expression.

The CDR3 spans 13 residues. The ends were cut back, 0 bases at V and 5 bases at J, with 5 bases in the middle. CDR1 is LNHNV and CDR2 is YYDKDF in the germline V gene (reference sequence). Sequencing was carried out using central memory CD4+ T cells from blood. The sequence was obtained from a man younger than 40 in good health. The chain recombines TRBV15 with TRBJ2-1, with no clear D. DNA for the CDR3: TGTGCCACCAGCAGAGATAGGAACAATGAGCAGTTCTTC. Translated: CATSRDRNNEQFF.